This TCR beta chain was obtained from a study of spatial heterogeneity in lung cancer. Across the study: The cohort: around 77 early-stage, untreated non-small cell lung cancer patients. PBMC samples from follow-up, where available, were sequenced a median of roughly 2 years after resection.

Germline CDR1 reads SGHVS; CDR2 reads FNYEAQ. The CDR3 has 17 amino acids. V was cut by 1 base and J by 4 bases, with 16 bases left in between. General study points: Blood contained ubiquitous expanded tumor TCRs more at resection than at follow-up.

Time point defined: blood at routine non-recurrence follow-up after resection. Sequencing was performed on whole RNA extracted from tumor and nontumor lung tissue, or from frozen PBMC, and the material was left unsorted. Individually, TCR cDNA molecules were each labelled with a unique molecular identifier. TCRdb called the 5' RACE reads again in MiXCR, with one record for every CDR3 protein. The sample contains around 47,000 distinct CDR3 sequences, around 7% of which appear only once. This clonotype was seen a handful of times. Its antigen is currently unknown. This receptor was taken from a female donor with early-stage non-small cell lung cancer. This chain joins TRBV7-6 and TRBJ2-2, with TRBD1 as a possible D gene (6 bases). Source: PBMCs, taken at follow-up. The CDR3 nucleotides read TGTGCCAGCAGCTTAGAAAAAGTCAGGGGTACCACCGGGGAGCTGTTTTTT. Protein sequence: CASSLEKVRGTTGELFF.